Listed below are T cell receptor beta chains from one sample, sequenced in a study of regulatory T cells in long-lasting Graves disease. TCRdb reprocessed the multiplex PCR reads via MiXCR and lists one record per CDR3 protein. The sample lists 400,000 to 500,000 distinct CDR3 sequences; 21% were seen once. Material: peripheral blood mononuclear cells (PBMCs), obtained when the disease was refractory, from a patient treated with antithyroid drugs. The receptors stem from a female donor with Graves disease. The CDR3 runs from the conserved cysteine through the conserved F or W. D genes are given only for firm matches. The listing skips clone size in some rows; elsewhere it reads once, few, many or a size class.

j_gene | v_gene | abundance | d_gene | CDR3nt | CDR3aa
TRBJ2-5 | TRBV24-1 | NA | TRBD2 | TGTGCCACCAGTGACCCAGGACTAGCGGGACACCAAGAGACCCAGTACTTC | CATSDPGLAGHQETQYF
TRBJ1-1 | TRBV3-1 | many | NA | TGTGCCAGCAGCCAATTGGCTGGGAAAGAGGGGAACACTGAAGCTTTCTTT | CASSQLAGKEGNTEAFF
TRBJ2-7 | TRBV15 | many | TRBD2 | TGTGCCACCAGCAGGGATAGCGGGAATTACGAGCAGTACTTC | CATSRDSGNYEQYF
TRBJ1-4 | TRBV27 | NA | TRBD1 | TGTGCCAGCAGGGGGGACAGGGGGCTACCTAATGAAAAACTGTTTTTT | CASRGDRGLPNEKLFF
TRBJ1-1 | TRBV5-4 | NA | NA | TGTGCCAGCAGCCCTATAACTAACACTGAAGCTTTCTTT | CASSPITNTEAFF
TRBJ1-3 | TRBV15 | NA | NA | TGTGCCACCAGCAGCGATACAGGGCTTTCTGGAAACACCATATATTTT | CATSSDTGLSGNTIYF
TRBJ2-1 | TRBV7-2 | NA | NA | TGTGCCAGCAGCTCCAGCGGAGTCAGCTCCTACAATGAGCAGTTCTTC | CASSSSGVSSYNEQFF
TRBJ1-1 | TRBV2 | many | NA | TGTGCCAGCACCCCGTTTGGAGGTCCTCCCCCTGAAGCTTTCTTT | CASTPFGGPPPEAFF
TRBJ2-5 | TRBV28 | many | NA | TGTGCCAGCAGTTTAAATCTTTATGGGAAGGGCCAAGAGACCCAGTACTTC | CASSLNLYGKGQETQYF
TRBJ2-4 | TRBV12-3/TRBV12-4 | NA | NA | TGTGCCAGCAGCCCCCAGGACCCGGACATTCAGTACTTC | CASSPQDPDIQYF
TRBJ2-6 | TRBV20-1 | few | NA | TGCAGTGTCCCCGATAGGGCCAACGTCCTGACTTTC | CSVPDRANVLTF
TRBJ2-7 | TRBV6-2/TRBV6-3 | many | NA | TGTGCCAGCAGTTACTCTCTGGGGGGCAGTTACGAGCAGTACTTC | CASSYSLGGSYEQYF
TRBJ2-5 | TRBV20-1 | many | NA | TGCAGTGTCACAAGACAGGGAGGACAGACCCAGTACTTC | CSVTRQGGQTQYF
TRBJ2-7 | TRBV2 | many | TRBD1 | TGTGCCAGCAGGCAGACAGGGGGCAGCTCCTACGAGCAGTACTTC | CASRQTGGSSYEQYF
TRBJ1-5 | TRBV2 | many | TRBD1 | TGTGCCAGCAGGCTCGCGACAGGGAATAGGGTAGCCCAGCATTTT | CASRLATGNRVAQHF
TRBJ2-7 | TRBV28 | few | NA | TGTGCCAGCAGTTTGCCAAGTAGCTCCTACGAGCAGTACTTC | CASSLPSSSYEQYF
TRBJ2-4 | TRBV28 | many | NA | TGTGCCAGCAGCCTTGGGGCAGGGGAATTGCTAGCCAAAAACATTCAGTACTTC | CASSLGAGELLAKNIQYF
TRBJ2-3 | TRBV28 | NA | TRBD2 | TGTGCCAGCAGTTTTGTGGGACTAGCGGATACCCGATATCTCACAGATACGCAGTATTTT | CASSFVGLADTRYLTDTQYF
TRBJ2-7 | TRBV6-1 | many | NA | TGTGCCAGCACTTCTTCTGTTGGCTACGAGCAGTACTTC | CASTSSVGYEQYF
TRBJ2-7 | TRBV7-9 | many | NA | TGTGCCAGCAGCTTGGGACTTAGCGGAATATACGAGCAGTACTTC | CASSLGLSGIYEQYF
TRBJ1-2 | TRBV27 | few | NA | TGTGCCAGCAGTCCACGGCAGTCGCTTAACTATGGCTACACCTTC | CASSPRQSLNYGYTF
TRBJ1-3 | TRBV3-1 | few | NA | TGTGCCAGCAGCCAAGAACCCTCATTCTCTGGAAACACCATATATTTT | CASSQEPSFSGNTIYF
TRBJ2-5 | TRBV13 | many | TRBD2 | TGTGCCAGCAGCTTGGCTAGCGGCCAAGAGACCCAGTACTTC | CASSLASGQETQYF
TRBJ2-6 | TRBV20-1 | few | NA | TGCAGTGCTAGAGATGATGGGGCCGGGGCCAACGTCCTGACTTTC | CSARDDGAGANVLTF
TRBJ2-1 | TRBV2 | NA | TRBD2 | TGTGCCAGCAGCTTAGGCTTAGCGGGAGTATCCTACAATGAGCAGTTCTTC | CASSLGLAGVSYNEQFF
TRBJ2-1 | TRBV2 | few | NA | TGTGCCAGCAGTGCTTACAATGAGCAGTTCTTC | CASSAYNEQFF
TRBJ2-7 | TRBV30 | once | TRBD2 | TGTGCCTGGGAACCGGGACTAGCGGGAGTCGAGCAGTACTTC | CAWEPGLAGVEQYF
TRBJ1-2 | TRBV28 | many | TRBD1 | TGTGCCAGCAGTTTCCCCGCAACAGGGGGTGCCTATGGCTACACCTTC | CASSFPATGGAYGYTF
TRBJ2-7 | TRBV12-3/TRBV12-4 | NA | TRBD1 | TGTGCCAGCAGTTTAAGTCATGGACAGGGGAACGAGCAGTACTTC | CASSLSHGQGNEQYF
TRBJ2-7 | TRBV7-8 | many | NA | TGTGCCAGCAGCTTAGCCTCTAGCCCCGATGCTGGAGAGCAGTACTTC | CASSLASSPDAGEQYF
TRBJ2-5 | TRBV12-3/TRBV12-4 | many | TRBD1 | TGTGCCAGCAGTTTCGGACAGGGTGGAGAGACCCAGTACTTC | CASSFGQGGETQYF
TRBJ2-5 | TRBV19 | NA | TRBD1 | TGTGCCAGTAGTATTGAACAGGGGCGCGAGGAGACCCAGTACTTC | CASSIEQGREETQYF
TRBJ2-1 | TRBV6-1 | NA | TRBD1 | TGTGCCAGCAGAAAGGGACAGGGTTTAGGGGAGCAGTTCTTC | CASRKGQGLGEQFF
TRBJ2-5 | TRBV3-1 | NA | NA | TGTGCCAGCAGCCAAGATAGGCTTGGACAAGAGACCCAGTACTTC | CASSQDRLGQETQYF
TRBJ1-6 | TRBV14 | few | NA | TGTGCCAGCAGAGGCCGACACTCCTATAATTCACCCCTCCACTTT | CASRGRHSYNSPLHF
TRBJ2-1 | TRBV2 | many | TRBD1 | TGTGCCAGCAGTCGGGACAGGGGCCATGAGCAGTTCTTC | CASSRDRGHEQFF
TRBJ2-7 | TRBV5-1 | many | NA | TGCGCCAGCAGCCACGGGGGACAGTGGACCAACGAGCAGTACTTC | CASSHGGQWTNEQYF
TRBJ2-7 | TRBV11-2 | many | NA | TGTGCCAGCAGCCGAACCGGACTGGACGAGCAGTACTTC | CASSRTGLDEQYF
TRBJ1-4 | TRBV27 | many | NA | TGTGCCAGCAAGGGGGTTTCTAATGAAAAACTGTTTTTT | CASKGVSNEKLFF
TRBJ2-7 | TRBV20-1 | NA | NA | TGCAGTGCTAGGGGAGGTCCTGCCGACGAGCAGTACTTC | CSARGGPADEQYF
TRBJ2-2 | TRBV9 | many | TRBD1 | TGTGCCAGCAGCGACAGGGGGGACACCGGGGAGCTGTTTTTT | CASSDRGDTGELFF
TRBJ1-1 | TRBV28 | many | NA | TGTGCCAGCAGTTTAACCACCGGTGGCATCACTGAAGCTTTCTTT | CASSLTTGGITEAFF
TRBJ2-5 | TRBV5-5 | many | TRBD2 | TGTGCCAGCAGCTCTGGCGAGGTAGCGGGACAAGAGACCCAGTACTTC | CASSSGEVAGQETQYF
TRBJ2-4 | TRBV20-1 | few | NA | TGCAGTGCCCCCGGACGGCGGACCAAAAACATTCAGTACTTC | CSAPGRRTKNIQYF
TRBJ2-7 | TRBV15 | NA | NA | TGTGCCACCAGCAGAGATCCTGCAGGCGGACCCTACGAGCAGTACTTC | CATSRDPAGGPYEQYF
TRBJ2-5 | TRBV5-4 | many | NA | TGTGCCAGCAGCCGGGATCGACTCCAGGAGGACTTC | CASSRDRLQEDF
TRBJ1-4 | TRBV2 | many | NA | TGTGCCAGCAGTGGCGGGACTAATGAAAAACTGTTTTTT | CASSGGTNEKLFF
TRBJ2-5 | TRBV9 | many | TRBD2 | TGTGCCAGCAGCGTAGGTGCGGGAGGCCGGGGGGAGACCCAGTACTTC | CASSVGAGGRGETQYF
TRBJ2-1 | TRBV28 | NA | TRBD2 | TGTGCCAGCAGTTGGGGGGGGGGGAGAAAGTTCTTC | CASSWGGGRKFF
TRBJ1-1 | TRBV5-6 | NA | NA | TGTGCCAGCAGCTTAGGTACAGATTTTCAAGCTTTCTTT | CASSLGTDFQAFF
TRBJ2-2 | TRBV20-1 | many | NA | TGCAGTGCTAGACACCACTCGAACACCGGGGAGCTGTTTTTT | CSARHHSNTGELFF
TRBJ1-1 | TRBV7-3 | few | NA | TGTGCCAGCAGCCCAGGGGTAACGGGCCATATTAACACTGAAGCTTTCTTT | CASSPGVTGHINTEAFF
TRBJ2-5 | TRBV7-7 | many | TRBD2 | TGTGCCAGCATCCCGTCCACGGGGGGGGCGGAGACCCAGTACTTC | CASIPSTGGAETQYF
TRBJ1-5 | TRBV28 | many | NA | TGTGCCAGCAGTTCCGGGACGGTCAGTCAGCCCCAGCATTTT | CASSSGTVSQPQHF
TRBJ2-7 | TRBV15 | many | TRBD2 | TGTGCCACCAGCAGTTCCTACTCCCTGACTAGCAGATACGAGCAGTACTTC | CATSSSYSLTSRYEQYF
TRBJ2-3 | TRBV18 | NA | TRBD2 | TGTGCCAGCTCACTAGCGGGATTATACACAGATACGCAGTATTTT | CASSLAGLYTDTQYF
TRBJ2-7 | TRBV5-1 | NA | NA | TGCGCCAGCAGCGCGGAAAGGAGCTCCTACGAGCAGTACTTC | CASSAERSSYEQYF
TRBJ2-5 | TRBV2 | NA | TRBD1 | TGTGCCAGCCCTCGGACAGGGGGCGGAGAGACCCAGTACTTC | CASPRTGGGETQYF
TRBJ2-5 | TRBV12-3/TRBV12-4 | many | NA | TGTGCCAGCAGTTCCCAGGGGCTATTTAAAGAGACCCAGTACTTC | CASSSQGLFKETQYF